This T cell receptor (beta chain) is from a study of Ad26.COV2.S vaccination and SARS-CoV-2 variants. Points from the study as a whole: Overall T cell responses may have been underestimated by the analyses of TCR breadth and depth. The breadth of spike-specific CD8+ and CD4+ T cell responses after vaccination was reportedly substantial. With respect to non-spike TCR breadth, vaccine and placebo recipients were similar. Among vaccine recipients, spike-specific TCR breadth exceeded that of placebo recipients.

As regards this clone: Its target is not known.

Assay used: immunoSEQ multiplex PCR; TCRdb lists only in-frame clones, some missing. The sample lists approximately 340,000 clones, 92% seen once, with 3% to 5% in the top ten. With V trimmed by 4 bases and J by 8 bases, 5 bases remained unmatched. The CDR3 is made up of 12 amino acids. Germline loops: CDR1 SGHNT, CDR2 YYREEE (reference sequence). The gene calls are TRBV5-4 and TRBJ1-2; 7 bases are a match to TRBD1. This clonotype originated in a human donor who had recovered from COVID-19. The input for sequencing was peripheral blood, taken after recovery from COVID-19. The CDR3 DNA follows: TGTGCCAGCAGCCGGACAGGCACGGGCTACACCTTC. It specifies CASSRTGTGYTF.